These 29 T cell receptor beta chains were all obtained from the same sample, sequenced in a study of TIL therapy for anti-PD-1-resistant metastatic lung cancer. The time point here: pre-treatment sample, taken before nivolumab and TIL therapy. This was the immunoSEQ v3 assay. Assay used: immunoSEQ multiplex PCR; TCRdb lists only in-frame clones, some missing. The repertoire holds approximately 53,000 clones, roughly 85% seen once, with under 5.5% in the top ten. The starting material was blood, obtained at baseline. The receptors stem from a woman between 30 and 85 years old with non-small cell lung cancer.

V is TRBV6-5 and J is TRBJ1-1, with D unresolved. There are 13 residues in the CDR3. The V gene lost 0 bases and the J gene lost 5 bases, with 7 bases spanning the gap. Germline loops: CDR1 MNHEY, CDR2 SVGAGI. CDR3 in amino acids: CASSYSPGTEAFF. The CDR3 DNA is TGTGCCAGCAGTTACTCCCCAGGTACTGAAGCTTTCTTT.

The chain recombines TRBV11-2 with TRBJ2-5; 9 bases are shared with TRBD1. Gene TRBJ2-7 matches the end of the DNA better, so the J call may be wrong. Germline-derived CDR1 and CDR2 are SGHAT and FQNNGV. This CDR3 is built from 15 residues. CDR3 DNA sequence: TGTGCCAGCAGCCCCACAGGGGGCCCGGCCTACGAGCAGTACTTC. Translation gives CASSPTGGPAYEQYF.

This chain joins TRBV27 and TRBJ1-4; no reliable D call. Germline values: CDR1 MNHEY, CDR2 SMNVEV (reference sequence). V was pared by 5 bases and J by 5 bases, with 15 bases between. The length of the CDR3 is 15 residues. CDR3 bases: TGTGCCAGCAGTCTCCGGAGGGCCTCCAATGAAAAACTGTTTTTT. It encodes CASSLRRASNEKLFF. The variable domain in full, with the rest retrieved from reference TRBV27 and TRBJ1-4, is EAQVTQNPRYLITVTGKKLTVTCSQNMNHEYMSWYRQDPGLGLRQIYYSMNVEVTDKGDVPEGYKVSRKEKRNFPLILESPSPNQTSLYFCASSLRRASNEKLFFGSGTQLSVL.

The J gene is TRBJ2-3, the V gene TRBV19, with 10 bases lining up with TRBD2. The V gene end was trimmed by 8 bases and the J gene end by 4 bases; junction bases not matched to a gene: 6. The CDR3 runs 14 residues. Germline CDR1 LNHDA, CDR2 SQIVND (reference sequence). This CDR3 reads CASVGLAGADTQYF. DNA for the CDR3: TGTGCCAGTGTCGGGCTAGCGGGGGCAGATACGCAGTATTTT.

This clone turned up a few times. The chain combines TRBV19 with TRBJ1-1; 9 bases match TRBD1. This CDR3 spans 15 amino acids. From germline, CDR1 is LNHDA and CDR2 SQIVND (reference sequence). Trimming at V came to 9 bases and at J to 0 bases, leaving 8 bases not matched to a gene. The CDR3 loop reads CASRGQGRMNTEAFF. The CDR3 region has the DNA TGTGCCAGCAGGGGACAGGGAAGAATGAACACTGAAGCTTTCTTT.

In this sample, this clone turned up a few times. The CDR3 DNA reads as TGTGCCAGCAGGACGGGGACACAGTCTGGAAACACCATATATTTT. Its protein is CASRTGTQSGNTIYF. The rearrangement joins TRBV6-1 to TRBJ1-3; tentatively, D is TRBD1 (6 bases). The V gene lost 6 bases and the J gene lost 1 base, with 13 bases spanning the gap. The germline gives CDR1 MNHNS, CDR2 SASEGT. CDR3 length: 15 amino acids.

This chain uses TRBV11-2 with TRBJ1-1; TRBD1 aligns across 11 bases. Germline CDR1 is SGHAT and CDR2 is FQNNGV. CDR3 length: 17 residues. The V gene end was trimmed by 3 bases and the J gene end by 5 bases; junction bases not matched to a gene: 11. CDR3: CASSFRTGGSLRTEAFF. The CDR3 DNA follows: TGTGCCAGCAGCTTCCGGACAGGGGGCTCCCTGAGGACTGAAGCTTTCTTT.

The V gene is TRBV29-1, the J gene TRBJ2-1; D might be TRBD1 (5 bases). Trimming took 8 bases from V and 0 from J, leaving 26 bases between them. CDR3 length: 18 amino acids. CDR1 is SQVTM and CDR2 is ANQGSEA in the germline V gene. This chain's CDR3 is CSHMQGAVFPSSYNEQFF. For the CDR3, the DNA is TGCAGCCATATGCAGGGCGCCGTTTTTCCGAGCTCCTACAATGAGCAGTTCTTC.

This clone has a handful of counts. This chain connects TRBV10-3 to TRBJ1-1; 10 bases match TRBD1. The V segment lost 10 bases and the J segment 0 bases; nucleotides outside the gene matches: 5. Germline V gives CDR1 ENHRY, CDR2 SYGVKD. This CDR3 comprises 14 residues. CDR3 nucleotide sequence: TGTGCCACCGACAGGGGGCCTATGAACACTGAAGCTTTCTTT. This codes for CATDRGPMNTEAFF.

This clone was counted between two and nine times. This chain uses TRBV10-3 with TRBJ2-7; a weak D match, TRBD2 (6 bases). V lost 10 bases, J lost 2 bases, and 15 bases lay in between. Germline V lookup: CDR1 ENHRY, CDR2 SYGVKD. This CDR3 is 13 amino acids long. CDR3 in DNA: TGTGCCACCTCGGGACTCGTAGCCTACGAGCAGTACTTC. The encoded protein is CATSGLVAYEQYF.

The chain uses TRBV5-1 and TRBJ2-7, with 8 bases fitting TRBD1. Germline V gene sequence: CDR1 SGHRS, CDR2 YFSETQ. The length of the CDR3 is 14 residues. Trimming took 0 bases from V and 13 from J; bases not matched to a gene: 12. CDR3 loop: CASSLGAGGPYNYF. Written as DNA, the CDR3 is TGCGCCAGCAGCTTGGGGGCAGGGGGCCCATATAATTACTTC.

This clone appeared once. The rearrangement links TRBV6-1 to TRBJ1-5, with a tentative D call TRBD1 (6 bases). From germline, CDR1 is MNHNS and CDR2 SASEGT. V shed 6 bases and J shed 4 bases, with 10 bases lying between them. This CDR3 has 13 residues. The CDR3 DNA is TGTGCCAGCAGCGACAGGTCGAATCAGCCCCAGCATTTT. Amino acids: CASSDRSNQPQHF.

This clone was seen once. The chain is built from TRBV7-2 and TRBJ2-1; TRBD2 matches 10 bases. CDR3 length equals 16 residues. Germline trimming cut 4 bases from V and 7 bases from J; bases unmatched to any gene: 10. In germline, CDR1 is SGHTA, CDR2 FQGNSA. The CDR3 region is CASSSRAGGFGNEQFF. The CDR3 nucleotides are TGTGCCAGCAGCTCACGAGCGGGAGGGTTTGGGAATGAGCAGTTCTTC.

This sequence joins TRBV6-1 and TRBJ2-1; D may be TRBD2 (5 bases). CDR3 size: 13 residues. CDR1 and CDR2 from the germline V gene are MNHNS and SASEGT. The V and J ends lost 8 bases and 1 base respectively, with 9 bases between them. The CDR3 DNA reads as TGTGCCAGCCAACTAGGGTCCTACAATGAGCAGTTCTTC. Translating gives CASQLGSYNEQFF.

This clone was seen only a few times. The chain uses TRBV5-6 and TRBJ1-1; D remains unclear. Deletions cut 6 bases from V and 5 bases from J, with 8 bases between. The V gene's germline CDR1 is SGHDT and CDR2 YYEEEE. The CDR3 is made up of 11 amino acids. CDR3 region: CASNMGTEAFF. The CDR3 coding sequence is TGTGCCAGCAACATGGGGACTGAAGCTTTCTTT.

The chain combines TRBV19 with TRBJ1-1, with 11 nucleotides matching TRBD1. Germline V gives CDR1 LNHDA, CDR2 SQIVND (reference sequence). The trim removed 5 bases at V and 3 bases at J, leaving 5 bases unmatched. The CDR3 has 15 amino acids. The CDR3 region has the DNA TGTGCCAGTAGTCTTGGGACAGGGGGGTACACTGAAGCTTTCTTT. It yields the protein CASSLGTGGYTEAFF.

Turning to this clone: The junction and the germline gene differ at one end; a read error may be behind it. This CDR3 is CASSQGGEDTEAFF. The CDR3 coding sequence is TGCGCCAGCAGTCAAGGGGGGGAAGACACTGAAGCTTTCTTT. This sequence joins TRBV4-3 and TRBJ1-1; a weak D match, TRBD1 (6 bases). Looked up from germline, CDR1 is LGHNA and CDR2 is YSLEER. The CDR3 spans 14 residues.

This clone is a singleton in its sample. The chain employs TRBV25-1 and TRBJ2-3; D is unresolved. The CDR3 is 13 amino acids. Germline CDR1 MGHDK, CDR2 SYGVNS. The V and J ends lost 4 bases and 2 bases respectively, with 7 bases between them. The DNA for the CDR3 is TGTGCCAGCAGTGCCCGGGCCACAGATACGCAGTATTTT. It specifies CASSARATDTQYF.

The chain uses TRBV19 and TRBJ1-1; no clear D. The V end lost 5 bases, the J end lost 0 bases, and 10 bases lay between the germline ends. The V gene's germline CDR1 is LNHDA and CDR2 SQIVND (reference sequence). The CDR3 covers 14 residues. CDR3 in amino acids: CASSSFIMNTEAFF. CDR3 in DNA: TGTGCCAGTAGTTCATTTATAATGAACACTGAAGCTTTCTTT.

The table lists this clone with a count of one. This CDR3 reads CASSLRGSNSPLHF. The CDR3 region has the DNA TGTGCCAGCTCATTAAGGGGGAGCAATTCACCCCTCCACTTT. The rearrangement joins TRBV18 to TRBJ1-6, with TRBD1 as a possible D gene (6 bases). CDR1 and CDR2 (germline): KGHSH, LQKENI. Trimming shortened V by 5 bases and J by 7 bases, and 12 bases separated the two germline ends. The CDR3 contains 14 residues. Based on the CDR3 plus reference TRBV18 and TRBJ1-6, the full variable domain is NAGVMQNPRHLVRRRGQEARLRCSPMKGHSHVYWYRQLPEEGLKFMVYLQKENIIDESGMPKERFSAEFPKEGPSILRIQQVVRGDSAAYFCASSLRGSNSPLHFGNGTRLTVT.

In this sample, this clone turned up once. This chain connects TRBV7-9 to TRBJ2-7; 13 bases align to TRBD2. Germline values: CDR1 SEHNR, CDR2 FQNEAQ (reference sequence). The CDR3 sequence is 14 residues long. The J segment lost 5 bases and the V segment lost 2 bases, leaving 0 bases of the junction unmatched. The CDR3 is CASSLTSGGDEQYF. The CDR3 nucleotides read TGTGCCAGCAGCTTAACTAGCGGGGGGGACGAGCAGTACTTC.

The chain recombines TRBV7-9 with TRBJ2-2; no reliable D call. Trimming removed 7 bases at V and 5 bases at J, with 5 bases between. Germline-derived CDR1 and CDR2 are SEHNR and FQNEAQ (reference sequence). The CDR3 runs 11 residues. The CDR3, as DNA: TGTGCCAGCACCAAGACCGGGGAGCTGTTTTTT. Amino acids: CASTKTGELFF.

This chain uses TRBV2 with TRBJ2-3; TRBD2 aligns across 12 bases. Germline V CDR1 and CDR2: SNHLY, FYNNEI. J was trimmed by 5 bases and V by 9 bases; bases with no gene match: 0. The CDR3 totals 12 residues. The CDR3 reads CARTSGRDTQYF. The CDR3 DNA reads as TGTGCCAGGACTAGCGGGAGAGATACGCAGTATTTT.

The chain uses TRBV4-1 and TRBJ2-4; 7 bases match TRBD1. The junction had 5 bases not matched to a gene; V was cut back by 4 bases and J by 2 bases. This CDR3 is 15 amino acids long. Germline V gene data show CDR1 as MGHRA and CDR2 as YSYEKL. The CDR3 region is CASSPTGTTKNIQYF. Written as DNA, the CDR3 is TGCGCCAGCAGCCCGACAGGGACGACCAAAAACATTCAGTACTTC.

This clone was seen a few times. The chain joins TRBV30 to TRBJ2-1; 8 positions match TRBD1. The V gene end was trimmed by 4 bases and the J gene end by 8 bases; junction bases not matched to a gene: 13. Germline V gene lookup returns CDR1 GTSNPN and CDR2 SVGIG (reference sequence). The CDR3 is 15 amino acids. The CDR3 sequence: CAWNRGTGFGDEQFF. CDR3 nucleotide sequence: TGTGCCTGGAATCGAGGGACAGGATTCGGGGATGAGCAGTTCTTC.

The genes are TRBV19 and TRBJ2-1; D is unresolved. Trimming stripped 7 bases from V and 2 bases from J, with 12 bases between. Germline CDR1 and CDR2: LNHDA and SQIVND (reference sequence). CDR3 length: 14 residues. CDR3 protein: CASTQTDPYNEQFF. CDR3 DNA sequence: TGTGCCAGTACCCAGACTGATCCCTACAATGAGCAGTTCTTC.

The gene calls are TRBV27 and TRBJ2-7, with TRBD1 as a possible D gene (8 bases). Germline assignment: CDR1 MNHEY and CDR2 SMNVEV (reference sequence). V was clipped by 6 bases and J by 3 bases, with 15 bases between them. CDR3 length: 14 residues. The DNA of the CDR3 is TGTGCCAGCAGCGTGACAGGGGAGGGCTACGAGCAGTACTTC. Encoded protein: CASSVTGEGYEQYF.

The chain uses TRBV2 and TRBJ1-1; 12 nucleotides align to TRBD1. The CDR3 consists of 14 residues. The V gene end was trimmed by 7 bases and the J gene end by 6 bases; junction bases not matched to a gene: 6. Germline values: CDR1 SNHLY, CDR2 FYNNEI. The CDR3 loop reads CASTTGQGAPEAFF. Here the CDR3 DNA reads TGTGCCAGCACCACGGGACAGGGGGCCCCTGAAGCTTTCTTT.

V gene TRBV4-3 combines with J gene TRBJ1-3; D gene uncertain. The V end lost 0 bases, the J end lost 3 bases, and 3 bases lay between the germline ends. CDR3 size: 13 residues. Looked up from germline, CDR1 is LGHNA and CDR2 is YSLEER. The CDR3 nucleotides are TGCGCCAGCAGCCAAGAAGGTGGAAACACCATATATTTT. Translation: CASSQEGGNTIYF.